This TCR beta chain was documented in a study of cytomegalovirus exposure and HLA in healthy donors. Study information: Sequencing of about 200 million T cells in an earlier analysis found around 100 million unique TCR beta sequences. Study observations and caveats: Later analysis identified several of the most significant clusters that appeared linked to common viral pathogens. The sole available immune exposure information was CMV serostatus.

CDR1 is SQVTM and CDR2 is ANQGSEA in the germline V gene. This CDR3 is 14 amino acids long. The V and J ends lost 6 bases and 1 base respectively, with 14 bases between them. As regards this clone: Its antigen is still unknown.

The study ran its PCR with 60 Vbeta and 13 Jbeta primers. Generated by immunoSEQ multiplex PCR, the TCRdb table keeps only in-frame clones and is missing some. The sample yields 110,000 to 150,000 clones, about 71% seen once. The specimen sequenced was PBMCs. This receptor was obtained from a woman aged 55-69 years in good health and CMV-seropositive. The V and J genes are TRBV29-1 and TRBJ2-3, with D perhaps matching TRBD2 (5 bases). CDR3 in amino acids: CSVPGDSGTDTQYF. The CDR3 DNA follows: TGCAGCGTACCTGGGGATAGCGGCACAGATACGCAGTATTTT.